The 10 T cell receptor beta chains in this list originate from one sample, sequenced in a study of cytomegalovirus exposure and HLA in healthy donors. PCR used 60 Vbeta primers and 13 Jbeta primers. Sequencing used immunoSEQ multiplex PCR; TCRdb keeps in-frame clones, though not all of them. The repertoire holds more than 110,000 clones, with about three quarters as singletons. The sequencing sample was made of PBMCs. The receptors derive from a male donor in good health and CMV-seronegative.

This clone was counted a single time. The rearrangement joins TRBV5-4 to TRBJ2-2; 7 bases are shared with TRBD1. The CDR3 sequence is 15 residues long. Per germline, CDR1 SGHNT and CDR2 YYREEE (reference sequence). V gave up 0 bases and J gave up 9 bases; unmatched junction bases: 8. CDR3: CASSLDRGSSWELFF. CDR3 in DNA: TGTGCCAGCAGCTTGGACAGGGGAAGTAGTTGGGAGCTGTTTTTT.

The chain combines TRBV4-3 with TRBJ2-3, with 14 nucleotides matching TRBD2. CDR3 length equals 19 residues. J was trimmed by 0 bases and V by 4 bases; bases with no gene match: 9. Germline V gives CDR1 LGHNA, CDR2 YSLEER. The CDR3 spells CASSRGLAGGLFSTDTQYF. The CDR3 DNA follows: TGCGCCAGCAGCCGAGGACTAGCGGGGGGACTATTTAGCACAGATACGCAGTATTTT.

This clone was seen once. As DNA, the CDR3 is TGCGCCAGTAGACTAGCGGGCTACGAGCAGTACTTC. Protein: CASRLAGYEQYF. V usage is TRBV5-1 and J usage is TRBJ2-7; 10 bases match TRBD2. The CDR3 sequence is 12 residues long. With V trimmed by 8 bases and J by 3 bases, 2 bases remained unmatched. The V gene's germline CDR1 is SGHRS and CDR2 YFSETQ.

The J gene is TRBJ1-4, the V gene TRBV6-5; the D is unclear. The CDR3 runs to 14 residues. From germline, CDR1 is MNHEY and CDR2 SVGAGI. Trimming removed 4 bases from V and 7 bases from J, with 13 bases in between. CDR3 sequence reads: CASSFAGGGEKLFF. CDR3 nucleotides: TGTGCCAGCAGTTTCGCGGGAGGTGGTGAAAAACTGTTTTTT.

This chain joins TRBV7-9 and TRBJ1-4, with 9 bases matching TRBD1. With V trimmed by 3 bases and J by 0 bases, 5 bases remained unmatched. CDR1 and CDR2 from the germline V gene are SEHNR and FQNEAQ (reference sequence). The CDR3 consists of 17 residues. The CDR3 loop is CASSLGDRAATNEKLFF. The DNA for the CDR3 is TGTGCCAGCAGCTTGGGGGACAGGGCTGCAACTAATGAAAAACTGTTTTTT. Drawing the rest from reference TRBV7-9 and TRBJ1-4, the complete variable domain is DTGVSQNPRHKITKRGQNVTFRCDPISEHNRLYWYRQTLGQGPEFLTYFQNEAQLEKSRLLSDRFSAERPKGSFSTLEIQRTEQGDSAMYLCASSLGDRAATNEKLFFGSGTQLSVL.

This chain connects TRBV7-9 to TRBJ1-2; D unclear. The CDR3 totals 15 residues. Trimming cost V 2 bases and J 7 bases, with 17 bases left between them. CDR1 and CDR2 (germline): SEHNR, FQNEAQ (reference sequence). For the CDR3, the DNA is TGTGCCAGCAGCTTATTATCGTTGGCGGGGTCTGGCTACACCTTC. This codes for CASSLLSLAGSGYTF.

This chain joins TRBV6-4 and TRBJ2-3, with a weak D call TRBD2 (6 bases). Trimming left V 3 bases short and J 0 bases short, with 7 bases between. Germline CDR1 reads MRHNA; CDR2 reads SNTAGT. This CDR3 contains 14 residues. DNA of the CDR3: TGTGCCAGCAGTGAAAGCGGGAGCACAGATACGCAGTATTTT. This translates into CASSESGSTDTQYF.

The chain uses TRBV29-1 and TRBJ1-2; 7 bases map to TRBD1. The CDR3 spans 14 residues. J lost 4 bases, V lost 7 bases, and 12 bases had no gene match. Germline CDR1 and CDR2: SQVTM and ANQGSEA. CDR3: CSAATETGSYGYTF. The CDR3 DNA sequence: TGCAGCGCCGCAACCGAGACAGGGTCCTATGGCTACACCTTC.

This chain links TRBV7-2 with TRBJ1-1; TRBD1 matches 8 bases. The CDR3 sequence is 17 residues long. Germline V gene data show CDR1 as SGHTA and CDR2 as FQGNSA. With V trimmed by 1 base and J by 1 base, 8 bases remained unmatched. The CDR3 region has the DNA TGTGCCAGCAGCTTAGGCCTCTCGACAGGGGAGAACACTGAAGCTTTCTTT. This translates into CASSLGLSTGENTEAFF.

CDR3 DNA: TGCGCCAGCAGCTGGGACAGTACTGAAGCTTTCTTT. It is translated as CASSWDSTEAFF. The genes are TRBV5-1 and TRBJ1-1; TRBD1 aligns across 7 bases. The length of the CDR3 is 12 residues. V dropped 3 bases and J dropped 5; count of bases not matched to a gene: 1. Germline lookup yields CDR1 SGHRS and CDR2 YFSETQ.